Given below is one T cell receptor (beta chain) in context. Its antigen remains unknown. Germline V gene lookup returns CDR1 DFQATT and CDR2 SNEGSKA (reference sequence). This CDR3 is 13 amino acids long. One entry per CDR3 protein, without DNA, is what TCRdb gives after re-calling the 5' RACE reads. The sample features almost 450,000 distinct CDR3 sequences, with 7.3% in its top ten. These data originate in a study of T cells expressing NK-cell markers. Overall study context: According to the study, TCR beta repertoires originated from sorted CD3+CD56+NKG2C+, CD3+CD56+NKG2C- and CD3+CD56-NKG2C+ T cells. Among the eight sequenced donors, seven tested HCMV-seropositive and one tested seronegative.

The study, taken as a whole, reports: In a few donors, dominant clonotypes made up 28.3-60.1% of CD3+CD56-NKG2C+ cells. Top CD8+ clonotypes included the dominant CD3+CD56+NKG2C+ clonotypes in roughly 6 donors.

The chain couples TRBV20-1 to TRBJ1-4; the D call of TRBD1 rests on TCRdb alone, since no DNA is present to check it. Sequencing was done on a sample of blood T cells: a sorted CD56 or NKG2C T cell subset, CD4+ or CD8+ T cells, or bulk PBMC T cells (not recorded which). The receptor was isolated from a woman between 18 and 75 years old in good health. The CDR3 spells CSARSGGGEKLFF.